Each of the 20 T cell receptor beta chains below was sequenced from the same sample in a study of blood T cell repertoires in COVID-19. Clones were read by immunoSEQ multiplex PCR, and TCRdb kept only the in-frame ones, dropping some. Of approximately 200,000 clones in the sample, over 80% were seen once. The material sequenced was peripheral blood. Source of these receptors: a woman younger than 45 with acute or convalescent COVID-19.

The chain is built from TRBV30 and TRBJ1-5; no definite D call. V was clipped by 7 bases and J by 0 bases, with 10 bases between them. The CDR3 runs to 13 residues. Germline values: CDR1 GTSNPN, CDR2 SVGIG (reference sequence). The CDR3 spells CASQADSNQPQHF. CDR3 nucleotides: TGTGCCTCTCAGGCTGATAGCAATCAGCCCCAGCATTTT.

The chain carries TRBV9 and TRBJ2-1, with TRBD2 matching over 8 bases. This CDR3 has 15 amino acids. Germline V gene sequence: CDR1 SGDLS, CDR2 YYNGEE. V lost 0 bases and J lost 2; bases outside the gene matches: 1. The CDR3 sequence: CASSVAGGPYNEQFF. CDR3 DNA: TGTGCCAGCAGCGTAGCGGGAGGGCCCTACAATGAGCAGTTCTTC.

The chain couples TRBV4-2 to TRBJ1-5; 9 positions agree with TRBD1. V was pared by 3 bases and J by 3 bases, with 6 bases of the junction left unmatched. The CDR3 runs 16 residues. Per the germline V gene, CDR1 is LGHNA and CDR2 is YNFKEQ. CDR3 in DNA: TGTGCCAGCAGCCACGAACAGGGGGCCTCCAATCAGCCCCAGCATTTT. It translates to CASSHEQGASNQPQHF.

J is TRBJ1-6 and V is TRBV3-1 (or the pseudogene TRBV3-2), with D possibly matching TRBD1 (5 bases). CDR1 and CDR2 from the germline V gene are LGHDT and YNNKEL (reference sequence). This CDR3 region has 15 residues. V was pared by 6 bases and J by 8 bases, with 17 bases between. CDR3 region: CASRLGGTEYSPLHF. The CDR3, as DNA: TGTGCCAGCAGACTTGGAGGGACGGAATATTCACCCCTCCACTTT.

The rearrangement links TRBV11-2 to TRBJ1-2; unclear D gene. Deletions cut 1 base from V and 4 bases from J, with 7 bases between. This CDR3 has 13 residues. Germline V gene lookup returns CDR1 SGHAT and CDR2 FQNNGV. CDR3 DNA sequence: TGTGCCAGCAGCTTAGTTCTAACCTATGGCTACACCTTC. Its translation is CASSLVLTYGYTF.

V usage is TRBV10-2 and J usage is TRBJ1-2; maybe TRBD1 (6 bases). V was shortened by 7 bases and J by 6 bases, with 9 bases between the two germline ends. This CDR3 is 11 amino acids long. In germline, CDR1 is WSHSY, CDR2 SAAADI. The CDR3, as DNA: TGCGCCAGCAAGGGGGGGGATGGCTACACCTTC. Amino acids: CASKGGDGYTF.

This rearrangement joins TRBV7-2 to TRBJ2-5, with D maybe TRBD2 (5 bases). Trimming took 1 base from V and 2 from J, leaving 14 bases between them. From germline, CDR1 is SGHTA and CDR2 FQGNSA. The CDR3 is made up of 16 amino acids. The CDR3, as DNA: TGTGCCAGCAGCTTAGTTGGGTCAAGCGGTCAAGAGACCCAGTACTTC. Its protein is CASSLVGSSGQETQYF.

Turning to this clone: Other DNA sequences in the sample encode the same CDR3. The genes are TRBV11-3 and TRBJ1-1; D not resolved. V lost 2 bases and J 2 bases, leaving 6 bases between the germline ends. The length of the CDR3 is 13 residues. The germline V gene encodes CDR1 SGHNT and CDR2 YENEEA. The CDR3 is CASSLRRNTEAFF. The CDR3 nucleotides read TGTGCCAGCAGCTTACGGAGAAACACTGAAGCTTTCTTT.

The chain combines TRBV4-3 with TRBJ2-3, with D perhaps TRBD2 (6 bases). Germline V gives CDR1 LGHNA, CDR2 YSLEER. V dropped 0 bases and J dropped 4 bases, with 14 bases sitting between them. The CDR3 has 16 amino acids. The CDR3 sequence is CASSQDWLGTPDTQYF. The CDR3 bases are TGCGCCAGCAGCCAAGATTGGCTAGGGACTCCAGATACGCAGTATTTT.

This chain connects TRBV27 to TRBJ2-1; 9 bases map to TRBD2. The trim removed 0 bases at V and 10 bases at J, leaving 13 bases unmatched. There are 17 residues in the CDR3. CDR1 MNHEY and CDR2 SMNVEV come from the germline V gene (reference sequence). The CDR3 nucleotides are TGTGCCAGCAGTTTATCGAATTCATTAATAGCGGGAGCGGAGCAGTTCTTC. Its translation: CASSLSNSLIAGAEQFF.

The chain recombines TRBV9 with TRBJ1-1; no clear D gene. Germline CDR1 reads SGDLS; CDR2 reads YYNGEE. The germline V and J ends were trimmed by 5 bases and 3 bases, with 17 bases remaining between them. The CDR3 contains 15 residues. The CDR3 DNA is TGTGCCAGCAGACCTCACTTGCGGGAGGACACTGAAGCTTTCTTT. This sequence encodes CASRPHLREDTEAFF.

V gene TRBV5-6 combines with J gene TRBJ2-3; TRBD2 is a possible D gene (6 bases). Germline assignment: CDR1 SGHDT and CDR2 YYEEEE. V lost 0 bases to trimming and J lost 4 bases, with 15 bases between them. This CDR3 spans 16 amino acids. The CDR3 protein is CASSLAPGSGPDTQYF. The CDR3 DNA reads as TGTGCCAGCAGCTTGGCCCCAGGTAGCGGCCCAGATACGCAGTATTTT.

The genes are TRBV5-1 and TRBJ2-3; possibly TRBD1 for D (6 bases). This CDR3 is built from 15 residues. Germline CDR1 SGHRS, CDR2 YFSETQ. With 3 bases removed from V and 7 bases from J, the gap between germline ends came to 18 bases. The CDR3, as DNA: TGCGCCAGCAGCTCCACAAACAGGGTCCGTCATACGCAGTATTTT. It is translated as CASSSTNRVRHTQYF.

The chain couples TRBV4-3 to TRBJ1-1, with TRBD1 as a possible D gene (5 bases). This CDR3 contains 15 residues. The V and J ends lost 3 bases and 4 bases respectively, with 15 bases between them. Looked up from germline, CDR1 is LGHNA and CDR2 is YSLEER. The CDR3, as DNA: TGCGCCAGCAGCCACCCCTCCGGGGGGAGCACTGAAGCTTTCTTT. Translation: CASSHPSGGSTEAFF.

The CDR3 is CASSQDQAQGDGYTF. DNA of the CDR3: TGCGCCAGCAGCCAAGATCAGGCGCAGGGGGATGGCTACACCTTC. The chain recombines TRBV4-3 with TRBJ1-2; TRBD1 aligns across 7 bases. V dropped 0 bases and J dropped 6; count of bases not matched to a gene: 7. The CDR3 totals 15 residues. Germline V CDR1 and CDR2: LGHNA, YSLEER.

This clone was seen more than once but under ten times. CDR3 sequence: CASSQDQGSGNTIYF. CDR3 DNA: TGCGCCAGCAGCCAAGATCAGGGCTCTGGAAACACCATATATTTT. The genes are TRBV4-1 and TRBJ1-3; maybe TRBD1 (5 bases). Germline-derived CDR1 and CDR2 are MGHRA and YSYEKL. The ends were cut back, 0 bases at V and 0 bases at J, with 6 bases in the middle. The CDR3 runs to 15 residues.

This chain joins TRBV11-3 and TRBJ2-3, with a weak D call TRBD1 (5 bases). This CDR3 has 15 residues. Trimming cost V 5 bases and J 2 bases, with 14 bases left between them. Germline assignment: CDR1 SGHNT and CDR2 YENEEA. DNA for the CDR3: TGTGCCAGCAGCCCGGCAGGGTTTGACACAGATACGCAGTATTTT. Protein: CASSPAGFDTDTQYF.

V gene TRBV5-8 combines with J gene TRBJ2-7, with D uncertain. The V gene's germline CDR1 is SGHTS and CDR2 YDEGEE. Trimming stripped 4 bases from V and 3 bases from J, with 23 bases between. This CDR3 is 17 amino acids long. This CDR3 reads CASSPRQRANGSYEQYF. CDR3 in DNA: TGTGCCAGCAGCCCTCGCCAGCGAGCGAACGGTAGCTACGAGCAGTACTTC.

The chain links TRBV24-1 to TRBJ1-2; D remains ambiguous. The germline V gene encodes CDR1 KGHDR and CDR2 SFDVKD. The CDR3 has 14 residues. Trimming took 1 base from V and 1 from J, leaving 6 bases between them. The CDR3 sequence is CATSDFRVNYGYTF. DNA of the CDR3: TGTGCCACCAGTGATTTTCGGGTTAACTATGGCTACACCTTC.

This sequence joins TRBV27 and TRBJ1-1; weak D call: TRBD1 (5 bases). Germline loops: CDR1 MNHEY, CDR2 SMNVEV (reference sequence). CDR3 length: 17 amino acids. V was shortened by 2 bases and J by 5 bases, with 21 bases between the two germline ends. The CDR3 region is CASSLSQLRGFYTEAFF. CDR3 sequence (DNA): TGTGCCAGCAGTTTAAGTCAGTTGCGGGGGTTTTATACTGAAGCTTTCTTT.